Below, 11 T cell receptor beta chains from the same sample are listed, as sequenced in a study of cytomegalovirus exposure and HLA in healthy donors. The PCR was carried out with 60 Vbeta primers and 13 Jbeta primers. TCRdb keeps only in-frame clones here, not all; method: immunoSEQ multiplex PCR. Here the sample spans some 140,000 clones, around 77% being singletons. The sample taken for sequencing was PBMCs. The receptors originated from a young man in good health and CMV-seronegative.

The chain recombines TRBV4-2 with TRBJ2-1, with TRBD2 as a possible D gene (5 bases). V lost 4 bases and J 2 bases, leaving 21 bases between the germline ends. Germline CDR1 is LGHNA and CDR2 is YNFKEQ. The CDR3 covers 18 residues. The CDR3 region is CASSRTSSSGTTYNEQFF. CDR3 in DNA: TGTGCCAGCAGCCGAACCTCTTCCAGCGGAACCACCTACAATGAGCAGTTCTTC.

The chain links TRBV7-2 to TRBJ2-3; TRBD2 matches at 7 bases. The V and J ends lost 11 bases and 1 base, in that order; junction bases with no gene match: 6. The CDR3 is 13 amino acids. From germline, CDR1 is SGHTA and CDR2 FQGNSA. CDR3 residues: CASQRGGTDTQYF. CDR3 nucleotide sequence: TGTGCCTCACAGCGGGGCGGCACAGATACGCAGTATTTT. The complete variable domain, with remaining parts taken from reference TRBV7-2 and TRBJ2-3, reads GAGVSQSPSNKVTEKGKDVELRCDPISGHTALYWYRQSLGQGLEFLIYFQGNSAPDKSGLPSDRFSAERTGGSVSTLTIQRTQQEDSAVYLCASQRGGTDTQYFGPGTRLTVL.

The rearrangement joins TRBV5-6 to TRBJ1-2; D is unclear. Germline CDR1 reads SGHDT; CDR2 reads YYEEEE. Trimming removed 5 bases from V and 4 bases from J, with 18 bases in between. CDR3 length: 15 residues. CDR3 sequence: CASSSGPVISYGYTF. As DNA, the CDR3 is TGTGCCAGCAGTTCTGGTCCGGTTATTTCCTATGGCTACACCTTC.

The genes are TRBV20-1 and TRBJ2-1; tentatively, D is TRBD2 (5 bases). Trimming stripped 6 bases from V and 5 bases from J, with 8 bases between. Germline V gene data show CDR1 as DFQATT and CDR2 as SNEGSKA (reference sequence). The CDR3 runs to 11 residues. The chain's CDR3 is CSAGADNEQFF. In nucleotides, the CDR3 is TGCAGTGCCGGAGCGGACAATGAGCAGTTCTTC.

This clone has a handful of counts. CDR3 nucleotides: TGTGCCAGCGGCGAGGGACTAGCGGGAAACACCGGGGAGCTGTTTTTT. Protein: CASGEGLAGNTGELFF. The chain uses TRBV7-6 and TRBJ2-2; 13 bases match TRBD2. Losses at the gene ends were 8 bases for V and 2 bases for J; bases not matched to a gene: 5. Germline CDR1 and CDR2: SGHVS and FNYEAQ. CDR3 length equals 16 residues.

The genes are TRBV19 and TRBJ2-1; TRBD2 is a possible D gene (5 bases). Deletions cut 3 bases from V and 2 bases from J, with 5 bases between. The CDR3 sequence is 13 residues long. The germline gives CDR1 LNHDA, CDR2 SQIVND (reference sequence). This CDR3 reads CASSMTTYNEQFF. As DNA, the CDR3 is TGTGCCAGTAGTATGACTACCTACAATGAGCAGTTCTTC. Based on the CDR3 plus reference TRBV19 and TRBJ2-1, the full variable domain is DGGITQSPKYLFRKEGQNVTLSCEQNLNHDAMYWYRQDPGQGLRLIYYSQIVNDFQKGDIAEGYSVSREKKESFPLTVTSAQKNPTAFYLCASSMTTYNEQFFGPGTRLTVL.

The chain links TRBV10-3 to TRBJ2-7; D ambiguous. The length of the CDR3 is 14 residues. V was trimmed by 2 bases and J by 0 bases, leaving 8 bases between them. Germline assignment: CDR1 ENHRY and CDR2 SYGVKD. The CDR3 sequence is CAISEPSTSYEQYF. The DNA of the CDR3 is TGTGCCATCAGTGAGCCCAGTACCTCCTACGAGCAGTACTTC.

This clone turned up a few times. This chain joins TRBV30 and TRBJ2-7, with D possibly TRBD1 on 5 matching bases. The germline gives CDR1 GTSNPN, CDR2 SVGIG (reference sequence). This CDR3 comprises 14 residues. The ends were cut back, 3 bases at V and 4 bases at J, with 16 bases in the middle. CDR3 bases: TGTGCCTGGAGATACTCAGGGTGGTGGTACGAGCAGTACTTC. This sequence encodes CAWRYSGWWYEQYF.

J is TRBJ1-4 and V is TRBV9; TRBD1 aligns across 10 bases. V trimming: 3 bases; J trimming: 6 bases; junction bases outside the gene matches: 5. The germline gives CDR1 SGDLS, CDR2 YYNGEE. The CDR3 consists of 15 residues. CDR3 DNA sequence: TGTGCCAGCAGCGCTACCGGGACAGGGGATGAAAAACTGTTTTTT. Its translation: CASSATGTGDEKLFF.

This clone showed up just once. The chain combines TRBV2 with TRBJ2-5; tentatively, D is TRBD1 (6 bases). This CDR3 comprises 13 residues. Germline assignment: CDR1 SNHLY and CDR2 FYNNEI. V was shortened by 8 bases and J by 3 bases, with 13 bases between the two germline ends. DNA for the CDR3: TGTGCCAGCGGGCAGGGGAGTAAAGAGACCCAGTACTTC. Translating it yields CASGQGSKETQYF.

The chain carries TRBV19 and TRBJ1-1; TRBD1 aligns across 8 bases. The germline V gene encodes CDR1 LNHDA and CDR2 SQIVND (reference sequence). V dropped 7 bases and J dropped 0; count of bases not matched to a gene: 4. CDR3 size: 14 residues. This CDR3 is CASTQDRVNTEAFF. Here the CDR3 DNA reads TGTGCCAGTACACAGGACAGGGTGAACACTGAAGCTTTCTTT.